The 32 T cell receptor beta chains listed next were all sequenced from one sample in a study of blood T cell repertoires in COVID-19. Method: immunoSEQ multiplex PCR; TCRdb's copy keeps in-frame clones and lacks some. The data show approximately 140,000 clones, with approximately 80% seen just once and around 13% held by the top ten. Sample: peripheral blood. The receptors originated from a man aged 55 to 70 with active or convalescent COVID-19.

The genes are TRBV11-2 and TRBJ1-2; D may be TRBD1 (6 bases). From germline, CDR1 is SGHAT and CDR2 FQNNGV. Trimming left V 1 base short and J 14 bases short, with 26 bases between. The CDR3 has 16 amino acids. CDR3 coding DNA: TGTGCCAGCAGCTTAGGTGTAGGTGGGGGACACTTGACGTCTACCTTC. Its protein product is CASSLGVGGGHLTSTF.

This chain links TRBV5-6 with TRBJ2-2; a possible D gene is TRBD1 (6 bases). CDR1 SGHDT and CDR2 YYEEEE come from the germline V gene. V was shortened by 2 bases and J by 7 bases, with 21 bases between the two germline ends. The CDR3 length is 17 residues. CDR3 sequence: CASSFDPTGSLIGELFF. The CDR3, as DNA: TGTGCCAGCAGCTTTGACCCCACAGGGAGTTTGATCGGGGAGCTGTTTTTT.

CDR3 loop: CASSLAVGQGEENIQYF. The CDR3, as DNA: TGCGCCAGCAGCTTGGCCGTGGGACAGGGGGAGGAAAACATTCAGTACTTC. The chain links TRBV5-1 to TRBJ2-4; 11 bases match TRBD1. The CDR3 is 17 residues long. Germline CDR1 SGHRS, CDR2 YFSETQ. V was clipped by 0 bases and J by 5 bases; unmatched bases: 7. Looking up the rest from reference TRBV5-1 and TRBJ2-4 gives the full variable domain: KAGVTQTPRYLIKTRGQQVTLSCSPISGHRSVSWYQQTPGQGLQFLFEYFSETQRNKGNFPGRFSGRQFSNSRSEMNVSTLELGDSALYLCASSLAVGQGEENIQYFGAGTRLSVL.

The chain employs TRBV30 and TRBJ1-1, with 7 positions matching TRBD1. The length of the CDR3 is 13 residues. The ends lost 3 bases at V and 2 bases at J; junction bases unmatched: 3. CDR1 GTSNPN and CDR2 SVGIG come from the germline V gene (reference sequence). CDR3 residues: CAWRTGPNTEAFF. CDR3 DNA: TGTGCCTGGAGGACAGGGCCTAACACTGAAGCTTTCTTT.

The rearrangement joins TRBV6-4 to TRBJ2-1; 9 nucleotides line up with TRBD2. Looked up from germline, CDR1 is MRHNA and CDR2 is SNTAGT. The CDR3 is made up of 14 amino acids. The J segment lost 10 bases and the V segment lost 4 bases, leaving 8 bases of the junction unmatched. The CDR3 DNA follows: TGTGCCAGCAGTGTAGACGGCGGGAGGGCGGAGCAGTTCTTC. This sequence encodes CASSVDGGRAEQFF.

On this clone: Other DNA sequences in this sample translate to the same CDR3. The chain combines TRBV28 with TRBJ1-5; unclear D gene. Germline V gene lookup returns CDR1 MDHEN and CDR2 SYDVKM. CDR3 size: 14 residues. With 2 bases removed from V and 0 bases from J, the gap between germline ends came to 5 bases. CDR3: CASSLGGSNQPQHF. DNA of the CDR3: TGTGCCAGCAGTTTAGGCGGTAGCAATCAGCCCCAGCATTTT.

This chain links TRBV19 with TRBJ1-5; tentative D call: TRBD1 (6 bases). The V and J ends lost 5 bases and 3 bases respectively, with 11 bases between them. The CDR3 contains 14 residues. Germline V gene sequence: CDR1 LNHDA, CDR2 SQIVND (reference sequence). CDR3 sequence reads: CASSVSGDNQPQHF. The CDR3, as DNA: TGTGCCAGTAGTGTGTCAGGGGACAATCAGCCCCAGCATTTT.

V gene TRBV7-3 combines with J gene TRBJ2-3; 11 bases line up with TRBD2. Germline V gene sequence: CDR1 SGHTA, CDR2 FQGTGA. After removal of 4 bases from V and 8 bases from J, the junction contained 5 bases not matched to a gene. The CDR3 extends over 14 amino acids. As DNA, the CDR3 is TGTGCCAGCAGCTCTTTAGCGGGAGGGGTTACGCAGTATTTT. Encoded protein: CASSSLAGGVTQYF.

The V gene is TRBV5-1, the J gene TRBJ1-3; D is uncertain. V shed 0 bases and J shed 2 bases, with 12 bases lying between them. This CDR3 contains 16 residues. CDR1 and CDR2 (germline): SGHRS, YFSETQ. CDR3 sequence reads: CASSLDAKSPGNTIYF. Here the CDR3 DNA reads TGCGCCAGCAGCTTGGACGCGAAGTCTCCTGGAAACACCATATATTTT.

The V gene is TRBV2, the J gene TRBJ2-2, with TRBD2 matching 9 bases. CDR3 size: 15 residues. Per germline, CDR1 SNHLY and CDR2 FYNNEI. V lost 4 bases, J lost 7 bases, and 7 bases stayed unmatched. CDR3 DNA sequence: TGTGCCAGCAGTGCCAGCGGGAGGAGAGACGGGGAGCTGTTTTTT. Translation: CASSASGRRDGELFF.

This clone has just a few counts. This chain uses TRBV11-3 with TRBJ2-2; D is unresolved. V shed 5 bases and J shed 6 bases, with 19 bases lying between them. The CDR3 extends over 16 amino acids. CDR1 and CDR2 (germline): SGHNT, YENEEA. CDR3 sequence reads: CASSSLHPAGPGELFF. As DNA, the CDR3 is TGTGCCAGCAGCAGTCTCCATCCTGCAGGCCCCGGGGAGCTGTTTTTT. Filled out from reference TRBV11-3 and TRBJ2-2, the complete variable domain reads EAGVVQSPRYKIIEKKQPVAFWCNPISGHNTLYWYLQNLGQGPELLIRYENEEAVDDSQLPKDRFSAERLKGVDSTLKIQPAELGDSAVYLCASSSLHPAGPGELFFGEGSRLTVL.

The J gene is TRBJ2-1, the V gene TRBV6-6; 9 bases are a match to TRBD1. The germline gives CDR1 MNHNY, CDR2 SVGAGI (reference sequence). There are 15 residues in the CDR3. The V segment lost 6 bases and the J segment 4 bases; nucleotides outside the gene matches: 7. This chain's CDR3 is CASSQQGAWYNEQFF. The CDR3 DNA reads TGTGCCAGCAGCCAACAGGGGGCTTGGTACAATGAGCAGTTCTTC.

This clone was picked up a small number of times. The chain combines TRBV24-1 with TRBJ2-7; TRBD1 might be the D (6 bases). Germline V gene sequence: CDR1 KGHDR, CDR2 SFDVKD. The CDR3 contains 14 residues. Trimming shortened V by 4 bases and J by 4 bases, and 13 bases separated the two germline ends. CDR3 sequence reads: CATSDPLTGYEQYF. The CDR3 DNA reads TGTGCCACCAGTGACCCTCTGACAGGTTACGAGCAGTACTTC.

This clone was observed a single time. The rearrangement uses TRBV18 and TRBJ2-1; 10 bases are shared with TRBD2. CDR1 KGHSH and CDR2 LQKENI come from the germline V gene. The V and J ends lost 0 bases and 8 bases, in that order; junction bases with no gene match: 4. This CDR3 has 15 amino acids. In DNA form, the CDR3 reads TGTGCCAGCTCACCACCGGCTAGCGGGAGTGATGAGCAGTTCTTC. Translation: CASSPPASGSDEQFF. The full variable domain, completed using reference TRBV18 and TRBJ2-1, is NAGVMQNPRHLVRRRGQEARLRCSPMKGHSHVYWYRQLPEEGLKFMVYLQKENIIDESGMPKERFSAEFPKEGPSILRIQQVVRGDSAAYFCASSPPASGSDEQFFGPGTRLTVL.

The V and J genes are TRBV4-3 and TRBJ1-1, with TRBD1 identical over 9 bases. Germline V gene sequence: CDR1 LGHNA, CDR2 YSLEER. The CDR3 is made up of 14 amino acids. The J segment lost 4 bases and the V segment lost 4 bases, leaving 4 bases of the junction unmatched. This CDR3 is CASSPGTGITEAFF. The CDR3 nucleotides read TGCGCCAGCAGCCCCGGGACAGGGATCACTGAAGCTTTCTTT.

The chain joins TRBV3-1 (or the pseudogene TRBV3-2) to TRBJ1-1; 9 nucleotides line up with TRBD1. The CDR3 totals 15 residues. V dropped 4 bases and J dropped 4; count of bases not matched to a gene: 7. CDR1 is LGHDT and CDR2 is YNNKEL in the germline V gene (reference sequence). CDR3 sequence: CASSLRTGVGTEAFF. In DNA, the CDR3 is TGTGCCAGCAGCCTCCGGACAGGGGTGGGCACTGAAGCTTTCTTT.

The rearrangement links TRBV28 to TRBJ2-7; D is undetermined. This CDR3 has 18 residues. Germline lookup yields CDR1 MDHEN and CDR2 SYDVKM. Trimming took off 6 bases at V and 9 bases at J, with 33 bases between the two ends. CDR3 bases: TGTGCCAGCAGCCCCTCTACCGGTTTTGGTTCCCTCTTTATGTCGCAGTACTTC. It translates to CASSPSTGFGSLFMSQYF.

The chain is built from TRBV19 and TRBJ2-2, with TRBD2 as a possible D gene (5 bases). CDR3 size: 14 residues. Germline loops: CDR1 LNHDA, CDR2 SQIVND (reference sequence). The V gene lost 5 bases and the J gene lost 5 bases, with 12 bases spanning the gap. Here the CDR3 DNA reads TGTGCCAGTAGTCTAGCCCGAGGAACCGGGGAGCTGTTTTTT. It encodes CASSLARGTGELFF. Full variable domain (remainder filled in from reference TRBV19 and TRBJ2-2): DGGITQSPKYLFRKEGQNVTLSCEQNLNHDAMYWYRQDPGQGLRLIYYSQIVNDFQKGDIAEGYSVSREKKESFPLTVTSAQKNPTAFYLCASSLARGTGELFFGEGSRLTVL.

The rearrangement uses TRBV7-2 and TRBJ1-2; D perhaps matches TRBD1 (5 bases). Germline CDR1 reads SGHTA; CDR2 reads FQGNSA. With 6 bases removed from V and 8 bases from J, the gap between germline ends came to 16 bases. The CDR3 has 13 residues. CDR3 residues: CASSDGQGAGYTF. The CDR3 bases are TGTGCCAGCAGTGACGGCCAAGGGGCAGGCTACACCTTC.

This sequence joins TRBV3-1 (or the pseudogene TRBV3-2) and TRBJ1-5, with a possible D match to TRBD1 (5 bases). Trimming left V 3 bases short and J 4 bases short, with 13 bases between. Germline loops: CDR1 LGHDT, CDR2 YNNKEL (reference sequence). CDR3 length: 15 amino acids. The CDR3 nucleotides are TGTGCCAGCAGCCAGACATCCGGACAAAATCAGCCCCAGCATTTT. Encoded protein: CASSQTSGQNQPQHF.

This chain joins TRBV27 and TRBJ1-5; 9 bases are shared with TRBD1. The germline gives CDR1 MNHEY, CDR2 SMNVEV (reference sequence). CDR3 length equals 18 residues. Trimming took 2 bases from V and 0 from J; bases not matched to a gene: 8. CDR3 nucleotides: TGTGCCAGCAGTTTACGACAGGGGGGAAGTTATAGCAATCAGCCCCAGCATTTT. Residues: CASSLRQGGSYSNQPQHF.

This chain links TRBV24-1 with TRBJ1-5; a weak D match, TRBD1 (6 bases). CDR1 KGHDR and CDR2 SFDVKD come from the germline V gene. V was clipped by 4 bases and J by 7 bases, with 16 bases between them. CDR3 size: 15 residues. The CDR3, as DNA: TGTGCCACCAGTGACCAGACAGGCTTAGGGCAGCCCCAGCATTTT. Its protein is CATSDQTGLGQPQHF.

The chain uses TRBV4-3 and TRBJ1-4; possible D gene TRBD1, 5 bases. This CDR3 is built from 14 residues. Deletions cut 4 bases from V and 4 bases from J, with 10 bases between. CDR1 and CDR2 (germline): LGHNA, YSLEER. The CDR3 DNA is TGCGCCAGCAGCCGGACAACCCGTAATGAAAAACTGTTTTTT. Amino acid sequence: CASSRTTRNEKLFF.

This clone was detected once. This sequence joins TRBV21-1 and TRBJ2-1; the D call TRBD1 from the table was never checked on the DNA. TRBV21-1 is flagged as a pseudogene. The CDR3 is made up of 12 amino acids. The CDR3 here is CARTDSYNEQFF. The DNA for the CDR3 is TGTGCCAGAACTGACAGTTACAATGAGCAGTTCTTC.

The rearrangement joins TRBV6-5 to TRBJ1-4; perhaps TRBD1 as D (5 bases). The germline V and J ends were trimmed by 0 bases and 8 bases, with 10 bases remaining between them. The length of the CDR3 is 14 residues. Germline V gene sequence: CDR1 MNHEY, CDR2 SVGAGI. Written as DNA, the CDR3 is TGTGCCAGCAGTTACTCGGGGGGGAGAGAAAAACTGTTTTTT. It specifies CASSYSGGREKLFF.

This rearrangement joins TRBV4-3 to TRBJ2-7; 14 bases fit TRBD2. There are 17 residues in the CDR3. Trimming cost V 1 base and J 6 bases; bases outside gene matches: 8. Germline V lookup: CDR1 LGHNA, CDR2 YSLEER. CDR3 sequence reads: CASSQGSGTSGSPEQYF. In DNA, the CDR3 is TGCGCCAGCAGCCAAGGTTCCGGGACTAGCGGGAGTCCCGAGCAGTACTTC.

The chain combines TRBV12-3 or TRBV12-4 with TRBJ2-2; no clear D gene. Deletions cut 8 bases from V and 3 bases from J, with 7 bases between. The CDR3 consists of 12 residues. The CDR3: CASLGDTGELFF. The DNA for the CDR3 is TGTGCCAGCTTAGGAGACACCGGGGAGCTGTTTTTT.

This chain joins TRBV28 and TRBJ2-7, with TRBD2 matching over 8 bases. The CDR3 is made up of 16 amino acids. Germline loops: CDR1 MDHEN, CDR2 SYDVKM. V was pared by 5 bases and J by 1 base, with 10 bases of the junction left unmatched. The CDR3 coding sequence is TGTGCCAGCAGTACCGCGGGAGGCGGGGGTTCCTACGAGCAGTACTTC. Translation: CASSTAGGGGSYEQYF.

The V and J genes are TRBV21-1 and TRBJ2-7; TRBD1 reflects the table's D call only, with no check against the DNA. TRBV21-1 is a documented pseudogene. CDR3 length: 16 residues. This CDR3 is CASSNRLWTGLYEQYF. CDR3 DNA: TGTGCCAGCAGCAACCGCCTATGGACAGGGCTCTACGAGCAGTACTTC.

The chain joins TRBV15 to TRBJ2-7; possibly TRBD1 for D (5 bases). The V end was cut by 3 bases, the J end by 2 bases, with 11 bases between. This CDR3 region has 14 residues. Germline values: CDR1 LNHNV, CDR2 YYDKDF (reference sequence). CDR3 region: CATSRGPGPYEQYF. Written as DNA, the CDR3 is TGTGCCACCAGCAGGGGGCCTGGCCCCTACGAGCAGTACTTC.

This chain connects TRBV10-3 to TRBJ1-5; D gene uncertain. V was shortened by 8 bases and J by 0 bases, with 14 bases between the two germline ends. The germline V gene encodes CDR1 ENHRY and CDR2 SYGVKD. This CDR3 spans 15 amino acids. CDR3 in amino acids: CAIGPGQDSNQPQHF. The CDR3 coding sequence is TGTGCCATCGGTCCTGGGCAGGATAGCAATCAGCCCCAGCATTTT.

The genes are TRBV27 and TRBJ2-2; 8 bases agree with TRBD1. CDR3 length: 14 amino acids. In germline, CDR1 is MNHEY, CDR2 SMNVEV (reference sequence). Trimming removed 4 bases from V and 6 bases from J; junction bases left unmatched: 4. CDR3 sequence (DNA): TGTGCCAGCAGTTGGACAGGGACATCCGGGGAGCTGTTTTTT. Translating it yields CASSWTGTSGELFF.